This T cell receptor (beta chain) was identified during a study of cytomegalovirus exposure and HLA in healthy donors. Overall study findings and caveats: As immune exposure information, only CMV serostatus was available.

A note on this clone: The antigen remains undetermined.

Trimming removed 6 bases from V and 2 bases from J, with 7 bases in between. CDR1 and CDR2 from the germline V gene are ENHRY and SYGVKD. The CDR3 spans 13 residues. PCR employed 60 Vbeta and 13 Jbeta primers. Here immunoSEQ multiplex PCR was the method, and the copy in TCRdb shows in-frame clones only, minus some. The sample has roughly 200,000 clones, around 83% seen once. The sequenced sample was PBMCs. V is TRBV10-3 and J is TRBJ2-2; a possible D gene is TRBD2 (5 bases). This TCR derives from a man aged 40-50 years in good health and CMV-seropositive. The CDR3 here is CAIRDFNTGELFF. CDR3 in DNA: TGTGCCATCAGGGACTTTAACACCGGGGAGCTGTTTTTT.